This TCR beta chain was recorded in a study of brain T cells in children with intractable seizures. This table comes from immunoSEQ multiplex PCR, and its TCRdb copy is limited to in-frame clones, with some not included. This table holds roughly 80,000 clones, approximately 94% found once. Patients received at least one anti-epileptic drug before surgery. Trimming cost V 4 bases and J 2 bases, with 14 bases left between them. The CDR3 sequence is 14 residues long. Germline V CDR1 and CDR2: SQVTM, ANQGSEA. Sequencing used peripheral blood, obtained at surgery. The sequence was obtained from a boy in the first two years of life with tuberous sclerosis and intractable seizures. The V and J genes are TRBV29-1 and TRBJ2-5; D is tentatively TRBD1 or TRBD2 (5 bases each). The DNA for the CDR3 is TGCAGCGTTGGCCCCCCGGGGCTACAAGAGACCCAGTACTTC. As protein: CSVGPPGLQETQYF.